Shown below are 20 T cell receptor beta chains from a single sample sequenced in a study of T cell responses to AZD1222 COVID-19 vaccine. Profiling relied on immunoSEQ multiplex PCR, and the TCRdb table lists in-frame clones only, not all of them. The profile covers around 52,000 clones, with approximately 83% appearing a single time and around 15% taken by the ten largest. Sequenced here: peripheral blood, sampled on day 0 of AZD1222 vaccination. These receptors all come from an adult in good health.

The chain carries TRBV5-8 and TRBJ1-5; 8 nucleotides agree with TRBD1. The CDR3 extends over 16 amino acids. Germline trimming cut 2 bases from V and 2 bases from J; bases unmatched to any gene: 6. Germline V gene sequence: CDR1 SGHTS, CDR2 YDEGEE. CDR3 sequence (DNA): TGTGCCAGCAGCTTAGGACAGGGTCGGGGCAATCAGCCCCAGCATTTT. This gives the protein CASSLGQGRGNQPQHF.

V usage is TRBV19 and J usage is TRBJ1-5; D remains unclear. V gave up 4 bases and J gave up 4 bases, with 11 bases separating them. The CDR3 is 14 amino acids. CDR1 LNHDA and CDR2 SQIVND come from the germline V gene (reference sequence). In DNA form, the CDR3 reads TGTGCCAGTAGTAAGGAGATGGGAAATCAGCCCCAGCATTTT. Protein product: CASSKEMGNQPQHF.

The genes are TRBV6-5 and TRBJ2-1; 8 nucleotides agree with TRBD2. J lost 3 bases, V lost 6 bases, and 1 base had no gene match. Germline CDR1 is MNHEY and CDR2 is SVGAGI. This CDR3 region has 13 residues. The CDR3: CASRLAGYNEQFF. CDR3 in DNA: TGTGCCAGCAGGCTAGCGGGCTACAATGAGCAGTTCTTC.

This chain uses TRBV7-8 with TRBJ2-7, with D perhaps matching TRBD2 (6 bases). This CDR3 spans 14 amino acids. Trimming stripped 3 bases from V and 2 bases from J, with 11 bases between. From germline, CDR1 is SGHVS and CDR2 FQNEAQ. CDR3 region: CASSFAGPTYEQYF. The CDR3, as DNA: TGTGCCAGCAGCTTCGCGGGACCCACCTACGAGCAGTACTTC.

The CDR3 spells CASSFTSNYGYTF. In nucleotides, the CDR3 is TGTGCCAGCAGTTTCACTTCTAACTATGGCTACACCTTC. The chain employs TRBV6-5 and TRBJ1-2, with D unresolved. The CDR3 is made up of 13 amino acids. CDR1 MNHEY and CDR2 SVGAGI come from the germline V gene. V lost 4 bases and J lost 0, with 6 bases in between.

This clone was counted once. The chain is built from TRBV7-2 and TRBJ2-5; D is uncertain. Germline assignment: CDR1 SGHTA and CDR2 FQGNSA. V lost 3 bases and J 2 bases, leaving 4 bases between the germline ends. The length of the CDR3 is 12 residues. CDR3 protein: CASSFGQETQYF. The DNA of the CDR3 is TGTGCCAGCAGCTTTGGGCAAGAGACCCAGTACTTC.

This sequence joins TRBV25-1 and TRBJ1-6; maybe TRBD1 (6 bases). From germline, CDR1 is MGHDK and CDR2 SYGVNS. The V and J ends lost 1 base and 9 bases respectively, with 22 bases between them. The CDR3 consists of 18 residues. The CDR3 DNA is TGTGCCAGCAGTGAATCGGCGTGGGACATCCTGGGGATTTCACCCCTCCACTTT. This encodes CASSESAWDILGISPLHF.

The V and J genes are TRBV19 and TRBJ2-7; D unclear. The CDR3 covers 14 residues. Germline CDR1 LNHDA, CDR2 SQIVND (reference sequence). The V end lost 6 bases, the J end lost 3 bases, and 15 bases lay between the germline ends. For the CDR3, the DNA is TGTGCCAGTAGCCCGAGTGGGCCTGGCTACGAGCAGTACTTC. It specifies CASSPSGPGYEQYF.

The chain employs TRBV28 and TRBJ1-4; no firm D call. CDR1 is MDHEN and CDR2 is SYDVKM in the germline V gene. This CDR3 is built from 13 residues. V lost 3 bases and J lost 5, with 7 bases in between. CDR3 sequence (DNA): TGTGCCAGCAGTTTGGAGTGGAATGAAAAACTGTTTTTT. Residues: CASSLEWNEKLFF.

This clone was detected only once. This chain connects TRBV19 to TRBJ2-1; the match to TRBD2 covers 11 bases. Germline assignment: CDR1 LNHDA and CDR2 SQIVND (reference sequence). The trim removed 3 bases at V and 0 bases at J, leaving 16 bases unmatched. The CDR3 length is 21 residues. CDR3 sequence reads: CASSMSKLAGVWGSSYNEQFF. CDR3 sequence (DNA): TGTGCCAGTAGTATGAGCAAACTAGCGGGAGTTTGGGGGAGCTCCTACAATGAGCAGTTCTTC.

The genes are TRBV11-1 and TRBJ1-4, with D hard to call. The germline gives CDR1 SGHAT, CDR2 FQDESV (reference sequence). The CDR3 runs 15 residues. Between the trimmed V and J ends, which lost 3 bases and 5 bases, there was a span of 13 bases. CDR3 region: CASSFPAGGNEKLFF. Here the CDR3 DNA reads TGTGCCAGCAGCTTTCCGGCGGGTGGCAATGAAAAACTGTTTTTT.

The gene calls are TRBV5-1 and TRBJ2-3; D is possibly TRBD1 (7 bases). Germline CDR1 SGHRS, CDR2 YFSETQ. The CDR3 is 15 amino acids. Trimming took 5 bases from V and 0 from J, leaving 13 bases between them. The CDR3 bases are TGCGCCAGCAGAGGAGGGGGCCCTAGCACAGATACGCAGTATTTT. Its protein product is CASRGGGPSTDTQYF.

Here the CDR3 reads CAKPGTIGKYEQYF. CDR3 in DNA: TGTGCCAAACCAGGGACTATTGGAAAATACGAGCAGTACTTC. V is TRBV5-3 and J is TRBJ2-7; TRBD2 agrees at 7 bases. TRBV5-3 is placed among ORFs of uncertain function. Trimming removed 9 bases from V and 4 bases from J; junction bases left unmatched: 13. The CDR3 runs 14 residues.

This chain links TRBV7-9 with TRBJ1-3, with D unresolved. CDR1 is SEHNR and CDR2 is FQNEAQ in the germline V gene (reference sequence). This CDR3 spans 12 amino acids. The V gene lost 6 bases and the J gene lost 3 bases, with 6 bases spanning the gap. The CDR3 bases are TGTGCCAGCAGGGGAGATGGAAACACCATATATTTT. Translated: CASRGDGNTIYF. Together with reference TRBV7-9 and TRBJ1-3, the CDR3 gives the full variable domain: DTGVSQNPRHKITKRGQNVTFRCDPISEHNRLYWYRQTLGQGPEFLTYFQNEAQLEKSRLLSDRFSAERPKGSFSTLEIQRTEQGDSAMYLCASRGDGNTIYFGEGSWLTVV.

J is TRBJ1-5 and V is TRBV7-9; possible D gene TRBD1, 6 bases. The CDR3 sequence is 15 residues long. Germline loops: CDR1 SEHNR, CDR2 FQNEAQ (reference sequence). The ends were cut back, 5 bases at V and 2 bases at J, with 13 bases in the middle. Here the CDR3 DNA reads TGTGCCAGCAGCCTGGACAGTTGGGGCAATCAGCCCCAGCATTTT. As protein: CASSLDSWGNQPQHF.

The genes are TRBV5-1 and TRBJ1-1, with D unclear. Germline V gives CDR1 SGHRS, CDR2 YFSETQ. Deletions cut 5 bases from V and 3 bases from J, with 14 bases between. CDR3 length equals 14 residues. The CDR3: CASSHGLRDTEAFF. CDR3 bases: TGCGCCAGCAGTCACGGTCTTAGGGACACTGAAGCTTTCTTT.

V gene TRBV11-2 combines with J gene TRBJ1-1, with D unclear. The CDR3 runs 14 residues. Germline V lookup: CDR1 SGHAT, CDR2 FQNNGV. V was pared by 3 bases and J by 4 bases, with 12 bases between. The CDR3 sequence is CASSFSQEGTEAFF. The DNA for the CDR3 is TGTGCCAGCAGCTTTTCCCAAGAGGGCACTGAAGCTTTCTTT.

CDR3 coding DNA: TGTGCCAGCAGCCCGACAGGAATTGAAGCTTTCTTT. Translated, it gives CASSPTGIEAFF. The chain combines TRBV7-2 with TRBJ1-1, with TRBD1 as a possible D gene (6 bases). CDR1 SGHTA and CDR2 FQGNSA come from the germline V gene. The CDR3 has 12 amino acids. V lost 5 bases to trimming and J lost 7 bases, with 11 bases between them.

The chain links TRBV6-4 to TRBJ2-1; 7 nucleotides line up with TRBD1. With 8 bases clipped from V and 6 bases from J, the junction kept 10 bases outside the gene matches. Germline CDR1 and CDR2: MRHNA and SNTAGT. The CDR3 totals 14 residues. Written as DNA, the CDR3 is TGTGCCAGCTATGACAGGGTGGCCTCCAATGAGCAGTTCTTC. Protein product: CASYDRVASNEQFF.

The chain carries TRBV9 and TRBJ2-3; D may be TRBD1 or TRBD2 (6 bases each). V was trimmed by 1 base and J by 5 bases, leaving 17 bases between them. CDR1 and CDR2 from the germline V gene are SGDLS and YYNGEE. This CDR3 spans 16 amino acids. The CDR3 sequence: CASSVNPPGGVDTQYF. The DNA for the CDR3 is TGTGCCAGCAGCGTAAACCCCCCCGGGGGCGTAGATACGCAGTATTTT.